The 25 T cell receptor beta chains below all came from one sample that was sequenced in a study of cytotoxic CD8 clonotypes in ibrutinib-treated CLL. Sequencing was performed with immunoSEQ multiplex PCR; in TCRdb, only in-frame clones are kept and a portion is missing. The sample holds about 140,000 clones, 75% to 85% seen once. Specimen: PBMCs, collected after 36 months of ibrutinib treatment. Source of these receptors: a human donor with chronic lymphocytic leukemia.

This sequence joins TRBV4-1 and TRBJ2-2; D is unresolved. V was cut by 0 bases and J by 0 bases, with 11 bases left in between. Looked up from germline, CDR1 is MGHRA and CDR2 is YSYEKL. This CDR3 has 17 residues. This chain's CDR3 is CASSQDYLTTNTGELFF. CDR3 in DNA: TGCGCCAGCAGCCAAGACTACCTAACTACGAACACCGGGGAGCTGTTTTTT.

This clone was detected only once. This sequence joins TRBV27 and TRBJ2-3, with a possible D match to TRBD1 (6 bases). V was shortened by 2 bases and J by 6 bases, with 12 bases between the two germline ends. There are 14 residues in the CDR3. CDR1 and CDR2 (germline): MNHEY, SMNVEV (reference sequence). The CDR3 loop is CASSLQGRPDTQYF. CDR3 nucleotide sequence: TGTGCCAGCAGTTTACAGGGGAGACCGGATACGCAGTATTTT.

The chain carries TRBV7-6 and TRBJ2-2; D is possibly TRBD1 (6 bases). The V gene's germline CDR1 is SGHVS and CDR2 FNYEAQ. This CDR3 has 16 amino acids. V was cut by 1 base and J by 4 bases, with 13 bases left in between. In DNA form, the CDR3 reads TGTGCCAGCAGCTTAGTAGGTGGGGGCCGCACCGGGGAGCTGTTTTTT. Encoded protein: CASSLVGGGRTGELFF.

The V call is TRBV5-4, the J call TRBJ2-7; 7 positions agree with TRBD2. The CDR3 covers 15 residues. Germline V gene sequence: CDR1 SGHNT, CDR2 YYREEE (reference sequence). V shed 0 bases and J 0 bases; nucleotides not matched to a gene: 3. CDR3 amino acids: CASSLVGGSSYEQYF. As DNA, the CDR3 is TGTGCCAGCAGCTTGGTTGGCGGGAGCTCCTACGAGCAGTACTTC.

The rearrangement joins TRBV2 to TRBJ2-7; the D gene is possibly TRBD2 (5 bases). The CDR3 loop spans 14 amino acids. From germline, CDR1 is SNHLY and CDR2 FYNNEI. The V end was cut by 4 bases, the J end by 2 bases, with 12 bases between. Here the CDR3 DNA reads TGTGCCAGCAGTGGGGTAAGGAGGCCCTACGAGCAGTACTTC. Amino acid sequence: CASSGVRRPYEQYF.

This chain links TRBV11-3 with TRBJ2-1; D call uncertain. The V end was cut by 2 bases, the J end by 0 bases, with 11 bases between. Germline V gene lookup returns CDR1 SGHNT and CDR2 YENEEA. The CDR3 consists of 16 residues. Here the CDR3 DNA reads TGTGCCAGCAGCTTAATGTACAGCCTCTCCTACAATGAGCAGTTCTTC. Its protein product is CASSLMYSLSYNEQFF.

V gene TRBV23-1 combines with J gene TRBJ1-5; D remains unclear. TRBV23-1 is placed among ORFs of uncertain function. V dropped 3 bases and J dropped 1 base, with 19 bases sitting between them. The CDR3 runs 18 residues. The chain's CDR3 is CASSHPQSPGLSNQPQHF. The CDR3 coding sequence is TGCGCCAGCAGTCACCCTCAATCTCCGGGGTTGAGCAATCAGCCCCAGCATTTT.

The chain is built from TRBV19 and TRBJ1-2, with 9 bases identical to TRBD1. CDR3 length: 14 residues. Germline CDR1 reads LNHDA; CDR2 reads SQIVND (reference sequence). The trim removed 3 bases at V and 8 bases at J, leaving 7 bases unmatched. DNA of the CDR3: TGTGCCAGTAGTATCGGGGACAGGGCGGACGGCTACACCTTC. It specifies CASSIGDRADGYTF.

J is TRBJ2-1 and V is TRBV18; the D gene is possibly TRBD2 (7 bases). The CDR3 spans 13 residues. V was pared by 7 bases and J by 5 bases, with 12 bases between. CDR1 and CDR2 from the germline V gene are KGHSH and LQKENI. CDR3 bases: TGTGCCAGCTTACAGGGAGGGAACAATGAGCAGTTCTTC. This encodes CASLQGGNNEQFF.

This chain uses TRBV6-1 with TRBJ2-3, with TRBD2 matching 8 bases. The CDR3 covers 17 residues. The germline V gene encodes CDR1 MNHNS and CDR2 SASEGT. V was pared by 3 bases and J by 3 bases, with 11 bases of the junction left unmatched. DNA for the CDR3: TGTGCCAGCAGTGAGGTGGTTGGTGCGGGGGGTACAGATACGCAGTATTTT. The encoded protein is CASSEVVGAGGTDTQYF.

This clone occurred a few times. The gene calls are TRBV6-1 and TRBJ2-1; D may be TRBD1 (5 bases). V lost 1 base, J lost 2 bases, and 9 bases lay in between. The length of the CDR3 is 15 residues. Germline CDR1 MNHNS, CDR2 SASEGT. The CDR3 sequence is CASSEGPRAYNEQFF. Written as DNA, the CDR3 is TGTGCCAGCAGTGAAGGGCCCAGGGCCTACAATGAGCAGTTCTTC.

The gene calls are TRBV4-1 and TRBJ2-2; TRBD2 matches 9 bases. The germline V gene encodes CDR1 MGHRA and CDR2 YSYEKL. CDR3 length equals 16 residues. V lost 1 base and J lost 4; bases outside the gene matches: 4. The DNA of the CDR3 is TGCGCCAGCAGCCAAGGTGGCGGGAGGGTCACCGGGGAGCTGTTTTTT. This encodes CASSQGGGRVTGELFF.

The chain is built from TRBV9 and TRBJ1-6; D remains unclear. This CDR3 comprises 16 residues. Trimming left V 0 bases short and J 0 bases short, with 7 bases between. Germline CDR1 and CDR2: SGDLS and YYNGEE. The CDR3 spells CASSVEGSSYNSPLHF. Written as DNA, the CDR3 is TGTGCCAGCAGCGTAGAAGGGAGCTCCTATAATTCACCCCTCCACTTT.

The genes are TRBV18 and TRBJ1-3; D is uncertain. V was pared by 2 bases and J by 0 bases, with 11 bases between. CDR1 is KGHSH, CDR2 LQKENI, per germline. The CDR3 loop spans 16 amino acids. The CDR3 DNA is TGTGCCAGCTCACCATATGATGCCTCCTCTGGAAACACCATATATTTT. Encoded protein: CASSPYDASSGNTIYF.

V gene TRBV2 combines with J gene TRBJ1-6; D is ambiguous. The CDR3 is 18 amino acids. V was shortened by 3 bases and J by 1 base, with 16 bases between the two germline ends. Germline loops: CDR1 SNHLY, CDR2 FYNNEI. CDR3 in amino acids: CASSDQIGLRSYNSPLHF. Written as DNA, the CDR3 is TGTGCCAGCAGTGACCAAATAGGGTTAAGGTCCTATAATTCACCCCTCCACTTT.

The chain employs TRBV4-2 and TRBJ2-1; 9 nucleotides agree with TRBD2. CDR3 length: 16 amino acids. Germline CDR1 LGHNA, CDR2 YNFKEQ. The ends lost 0 bases at V and 5 bases at J; junction bases unmatched: 5. The CDR3 spells CASSQDYLAGNNEQFF. The DNA of the CDR3 is TGTGCCAGCAGCCAAGATTACCTAGCGGGGAACAATGAGCAGTTCTTC.

The chain joins TRBV19 to TRBJ2-7; the match to TRBD2 covers 13 bases. Losses at the gene ends were 6 bases for V and 4 bases for J; bases not matched to a gene: 3. The CDR3 runs to 14 residues. Per the germline V gene, CDR1 is LNHDA and CDR2 is SQIVND (reference sequence). The CDR3, as DNA: TGTGCCAGTAGCCTGACTAGCGGGAGGTACGAGCAGTACTTC. It is translated as CASSLTSGRYEQYF.

This rearrangement joins TRBV2 to TRBJ2-7; weak D call: TRBD2 (6 bases). Germline loops: CDR1 SNHLY, CDR2 FYNNEI. Trimming removed 6 bases at V and 3 bases at J, with 6 bases between. This CDR3 comprises 11 residues. CDR3 DNA sequence: TGTGCCAGCAGGCGGGGCTACGAGCAGTACTTC. Protein product: CASRRGYEQYF.

The J gene is TRBJ1-2, the V gene TRBV7-2, with D perhaps matching TRBD1 (6 bases). From germline, CDR1 is SGHTA and CDR2 FQGNSA. The V end lost 6 bases, the J end lost 6 bases, and 17 bases lay between the germline ends. The CDR3 extends over 14 amino acids. CDR3 amino acids: CASRLTGPTHGYTF. CDR3 nucleotides: TGTGCCAGCAGGTTGACAGGCCCAACCCATGGCTACACCTTC.

The chain uses TRBV4-1 and TRBJ2-2; D perhaps matches TRBD1 (5 bases). The CDR3 is 16 residues long. In germline, CDR1 is MGHRA, CDR2 YSYEKL. V lost 0 bases and J lost 0, with 8 bases in between. The CDR3 protein is CASSQEGHANTGELFF. The CDR3 region has the DNA TGCGCCAGCAGCCAAGAAGGACATGCGAACACCGGGGAGCTGTTTTTT.

V gene TRBV18 combines with J gene TRBJ1-1; 7 positions agree with TRBD1. V lost 4 bases, J lost 2 bases, and 7 bases stayed unmatched. The CDR3 runs 15 residues. CDR1 and CDR2 from the germline V gene are KGHSH and LQKENI. In nucleotides, the CDR3 is TGTGCCAGCTCACAACAGGGGAATTTAAACACTGAAGCTTTCTTT. Encoded protein: CASSQQGNLNTEAFF.

This chain links TRBV5-3 with TRBJ2-7; D remains ambiguous. TRBV5-3 falls under the ORF class, with uncertain function. The V end lost 0 bases, the J end lost 3 bases, and 10 bases lay between the germline ends. The CDR3 contains 14 residues. The CDR3 region is CARSLDGENYEQYF. The CDR3 coding sequence is TGTGCCAGAAGCTTGGATGGAGAGAACTACGAGCAGTACTTC.

This chain uses TRBV5-4 with TRBJ2-5; tentative D call: TRBD2 (5 bases). The CDR3 spans 14 residues. V was cut by 4 bases and J by 5 bases, with 15 bases left in between. Per germline, CDR1 SGHNT and CDR2 YYREEE (reference sequence). This CDR3 is CASSRGGTRETQYF. The CDR3 DNA is TGTGCCAGCAGCCGAGGAGGAACAAGGGAGACCCAGTACTTC.

The V gene is TRBV5-1, the J gene TRBJ2-3, with 11 positions matching TRBD2. The CDR3 has 15 amino acids. Germline V gives CDR1 SGHRS, CDR2 YFSETQ. J lost 4 bases, V lost 3 bases, and 4 bases had no gene match. CDR3 amino acids: CASSSGLADPDTQYF. DNA for the CDR3: TGCGCCAGCAGCTCGGGACTAGCGGATCCAGATACGCAGTATTTT.

The chain recombines TRBV6-1 with TRBJ1-3, with 7 bases matching TRBD1. Germline V lookup: CDR1 MNHNS, CDR2 SASEGT. The CDR3 runs to 15 residues. J lost 1 base, V lost 4 bases, and 4 bases had no gene match. The CDR3 spells CASSGQGISGNTIYF. The DNA for the CDR3 is TGTGCCAGCAGTGGACAGGGAATTTCTGGAAACACCATATATTTT.